This passage covers 5 T cell receptor beta chains from one sample sequenced in a study of OX40 agonist ivuxolimab in advanced cancers. Libraries were prepared by immunoSEQ multiplex PCR; TCRdb keeps only in-frame clonotypes and omits some of them. The sample shows some 48,000 clones, about 81% of them seen only once. Sequencing used CD4+ or CD8+ T cells sorted from blood, obtained in a trial of the OX40 agonist ivuxolimab. These receptors all stem from an adult with an advanced solid tumor such as melanoma, head and neck, liver or kidney cancer.

The chain couples TRBV11-2 to TRBJ2-7; 9 bases are a match to TRBD1. CDR1 and CDR2 from the germline V gene are SGHAT and FQNNGV. The V and J ends lost 6 bases and 2 bases, in that order; junction bases with no gene match: 8. CDR3 length: 15 amino acids. As DNA, the CDR3 is TGTGCCAGCAGGCGGACAGGGGCCTTCGCCTACGAGCAGTACTTC. It specifies CASRRTGAFAYEQYF. The full variable domain, rest sourced from reference TRBV11-2 and TRBJ2-7, is EAGVAQSPRYKIIEKRQSVAFWCNPISGHATLYWYQQILGQGPKLLIQFQNNGVVDDSQLPKDRFSAERLKGVDSTLKIQPAKLEDSAVYLCASRRTGAFAYEQYFGPGTRLTVT.

The rearrangement joins TRBV19 to TRBJ1-1; 12 bases line up with TRBD1. V lost 6 bases, J lost 5 bases, and 7 bases stayed unmatched. CDR3 size: 15 residues. The germline CDR1 and CDR2 sequences are LNHDA and SQIVND (reference sequence). DNA of the CDR3: TGTGCCAGTAGACGGGGGACAGGGGGCAATACTGAAGCTTTCTTT. Amino acid sequence: CASRRGTGGNTEAFF.

This clone was detected only once. The V call is TRBV2, the J call TRBJ1-4, with D possibly being TRBD1 (5 bases). Trimming pared 11 bases from V and 3 bases from J, leaving 19 bases between. CDR3 length: 15 amino acids. Germline CDR1 and CDR2: SNHLY and FYNNEI. The CDR3 coding sequence is TGTGCCTCAAAGAGAGGGACTGGACCTAATGAAAAACTGTTTTTT. The encoded protein is CASKRGTGPNEKLFF.

The chain uses TRBV10-2 and TRBJ1-1; 7 bases map to TRBD1. Germline CDR1 is WSHSY and CDR2 is SAAADI. The trim removed 0 bases at V and 8 bases at J, leaving 9 bases unmatched. There are 15 residues in the CDR3. The CDR3, as DNA: TGCGCCAGCAGTGAGTCAATACTGACAGGGTCGGAAGCTTTCTTT. This codes for CASSESILTGSEAFF.

The V gene is TRBV5-6, the J gene TRBJ1-6; weak D call: TRBD1 (5 bases). The germline CDR1 and CDR2 sequences are SGHDT and YYEEEE. V dropped 0 bases and J dropped 8 bases, with 18 bases sitting between them. The CDR3 totals 17 residues. For the CDR3, the DNA is TGTGCCAGCAGCTTGGGGCACCAGGGATGGGATTATTCACCCCTCCACTTT. It encodes CASSLGHQGWDYSPLHF.